Sequencing of this TCR beta chain was carried out in a study of blood T cells in healthy people across ages. About this clonotype itself: Its cognate antigen is unknown.

Study-wide results and limits: Reliance upon unsorted PBMCs precluded definitive naive versus antigen-experienced comparison. Considered underestimates were the diversity estimates obtained from one million T cells.

The use of a sample-barcoded 5' primer and a J-beta primer mix characterized a second PCR of roughly 6 to 12 cycles. The template-switch adaptor was a 5' adaptor with 12 random nucleotides. It tagged each cDNA molecule. TCRdb processed the 5' RACE reads anew with MiXCR; each CDR3 protein has one entry. The sample carries 850,000 to 1,300,000 distinct CDR3 sequences, around 43% recorded once. Germline V lookup: CDR1 SGHRS, CDR2 YFSETQ. V trimming: 2 bases; J trimming: 2 bases; junction bases outside the gene matches: 6. This CDR3 is built from 15 residues. V and J are TRBV5-1 and TRBJ2-5; 7 bases agree with TRBD2. Sequencing used blood. This receptor was obtained from an older woman in good health. This CDR3 is CASSLLARKQETQYF. CDR3 DNA: TGCGCCAGCAGCTTACTAGCGAGAAAACAAGAGACCCAGTACTTC. Full variable domain (rest looked up from reference TRBV5-1 and TRBJ2-5): KAGVTQTPRYLIKTRGQQVTLSCSPISGHRSVSWYQQTPGQGLQFLFEYFSETQRNKGNFPGRFSGRQFSNSRSEMNVSTLELGDSALYLCASSLLARKQETQYFGPGTRLLVL.